This T cell receptor beta chain was sequenced for a study of cytomegalovirus exposure and HLA in healthy donors. Notes on the study in general: Later on, analysis showed that most CMV-associated TCR beta chains appeared to be HLA-restricted. It was shown in a later analysis that HLA-associated TCR beta chains were more clonally expanded than other, equally common chains.

To note about this clone: Its antigen is not known.

PCR used 60 Vbeta primers and 13 Jbeta primers. The repertoire was sequenced with immunoSEQ multiplex PCR; TCRdb's copy has only in-frame clones and lacks some. The table records 130,000 to 150,000 clones, around three fifths of them present only once. The germline gives CDR1 SEHNR, CDR2 FQNEAQ (reference sequence). The V gene lost 5 bases and the J gene lost 3 bases, with 10 bases spanning the gap. The CDR3 is made up of 14 amino acids. Material: PBMCs. The rearrangement links TRBV7-9 to TRBJ2-2, with D unclear. This receptor was taken from a woman between 25 and 40 years old in good health and CMV-seropositive. The CDR3 nucleotides are TGTGCCAGCAGCCCCCCCGGAGACACCGGGGAGCTGTTTTTT. This sequence encodes CASSPPGDTGELFF.